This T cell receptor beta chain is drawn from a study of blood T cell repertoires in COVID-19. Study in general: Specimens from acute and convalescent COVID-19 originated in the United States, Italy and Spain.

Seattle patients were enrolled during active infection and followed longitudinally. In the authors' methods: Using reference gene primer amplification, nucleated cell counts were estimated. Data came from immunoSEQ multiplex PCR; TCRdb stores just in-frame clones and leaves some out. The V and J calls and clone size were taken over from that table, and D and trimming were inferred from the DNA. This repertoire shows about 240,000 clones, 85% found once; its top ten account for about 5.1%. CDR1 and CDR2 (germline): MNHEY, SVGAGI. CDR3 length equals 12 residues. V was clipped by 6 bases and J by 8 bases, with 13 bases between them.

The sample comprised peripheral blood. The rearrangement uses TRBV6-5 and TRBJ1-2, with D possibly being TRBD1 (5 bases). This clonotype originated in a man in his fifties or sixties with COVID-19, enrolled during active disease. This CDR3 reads CASSSGTWGYTF. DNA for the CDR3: TGTGCCAGCAGCTCCGGGACTTGGGGCTACACCTTC.